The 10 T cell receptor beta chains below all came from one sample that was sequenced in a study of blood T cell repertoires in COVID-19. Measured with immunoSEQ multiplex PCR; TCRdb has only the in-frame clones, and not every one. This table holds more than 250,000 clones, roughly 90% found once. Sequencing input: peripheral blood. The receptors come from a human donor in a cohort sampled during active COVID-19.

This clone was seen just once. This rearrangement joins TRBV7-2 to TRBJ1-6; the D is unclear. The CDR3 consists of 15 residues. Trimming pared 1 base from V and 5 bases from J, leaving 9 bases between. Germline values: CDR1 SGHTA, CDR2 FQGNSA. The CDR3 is CASSLEFGNNSPLHF. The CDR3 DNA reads TGTGCCAGCAGCTTAGAATTCGGTAATAATTCACCCCTCCACTTT.

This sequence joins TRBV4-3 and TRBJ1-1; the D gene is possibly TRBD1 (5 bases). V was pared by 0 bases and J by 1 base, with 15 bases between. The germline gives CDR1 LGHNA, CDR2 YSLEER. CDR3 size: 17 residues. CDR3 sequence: CASSQDPGGGENTEAFF. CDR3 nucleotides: TGCGCCAGCAGCCAAGATCCGGGGGGGGGTGAGAACACTGAAGCTTTCTTT.

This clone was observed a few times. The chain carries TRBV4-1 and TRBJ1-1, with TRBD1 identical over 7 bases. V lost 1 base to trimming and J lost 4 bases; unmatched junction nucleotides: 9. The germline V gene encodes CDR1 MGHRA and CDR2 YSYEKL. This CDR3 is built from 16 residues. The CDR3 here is CASSQVRGLRVTEAFF. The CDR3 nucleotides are TGCGCCAGCAGCCAAGTGAGGGGGCTCAGGGTCACTGAAGCTTTCTTT.

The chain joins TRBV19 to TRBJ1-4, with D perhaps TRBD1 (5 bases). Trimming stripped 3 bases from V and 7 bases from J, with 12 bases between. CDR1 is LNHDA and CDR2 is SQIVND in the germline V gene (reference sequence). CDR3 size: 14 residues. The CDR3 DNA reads TGTGCCAGTAGTATTCAGGGAAGGAGTGAAAAACTGTTTTTT. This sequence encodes CASSIQGRSEKLFF.

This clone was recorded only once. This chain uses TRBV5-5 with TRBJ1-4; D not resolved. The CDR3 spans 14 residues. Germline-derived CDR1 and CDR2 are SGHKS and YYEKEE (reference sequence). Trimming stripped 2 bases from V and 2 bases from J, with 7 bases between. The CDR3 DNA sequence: TGTGCCAGCAGCTTAGGAGGGACTAATGAAAAACTGTTTTTT. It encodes CASSLGGTNEKLFF.

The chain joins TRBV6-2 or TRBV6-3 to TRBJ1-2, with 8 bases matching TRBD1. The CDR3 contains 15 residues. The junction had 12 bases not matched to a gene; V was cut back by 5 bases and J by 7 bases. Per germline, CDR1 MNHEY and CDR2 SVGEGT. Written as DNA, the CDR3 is TGTGCCAGCAGTGGGACAGGTCGTTTTCTCGGTGGCTACACCTTC. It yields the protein CASSGTGRFLGGYTF.

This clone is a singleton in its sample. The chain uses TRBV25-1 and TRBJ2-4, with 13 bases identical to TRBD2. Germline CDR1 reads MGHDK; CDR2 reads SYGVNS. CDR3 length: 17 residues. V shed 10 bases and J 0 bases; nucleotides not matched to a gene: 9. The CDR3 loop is CATIGLAGVLAKNIQYF. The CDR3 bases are TGTGCCACCATTGGACTAGCGGGGGTACTAGCCAAAAACATTCAGTACTTC.

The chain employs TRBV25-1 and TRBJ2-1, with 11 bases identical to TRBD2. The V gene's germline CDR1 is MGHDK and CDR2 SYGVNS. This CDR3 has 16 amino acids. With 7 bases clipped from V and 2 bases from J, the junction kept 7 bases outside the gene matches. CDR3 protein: CASTGTSGSPYNEQFF. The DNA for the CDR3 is TGTGCCAGCACCGGCACTAGCGGGAGTCCCTACAATGAGCAGTTCTTC.

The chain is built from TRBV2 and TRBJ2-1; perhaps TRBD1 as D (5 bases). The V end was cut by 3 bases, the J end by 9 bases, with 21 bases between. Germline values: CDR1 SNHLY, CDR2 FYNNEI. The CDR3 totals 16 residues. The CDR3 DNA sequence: TGTGCCAGCAGTGAGGTGGGGCCCACAATTTCTGGTGAGCAGTTCTTC. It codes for CASSEVGPTISGEQFF.

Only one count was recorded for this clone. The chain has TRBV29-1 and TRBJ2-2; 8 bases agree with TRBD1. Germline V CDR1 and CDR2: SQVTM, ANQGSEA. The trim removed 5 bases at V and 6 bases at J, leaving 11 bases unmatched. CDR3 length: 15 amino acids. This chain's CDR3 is CSVRGQGASAGELFF. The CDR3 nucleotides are TGCAGCGTTCGGGGGCAGGGGGCTAGCGCCGGGGAGCTGTTTTTT.